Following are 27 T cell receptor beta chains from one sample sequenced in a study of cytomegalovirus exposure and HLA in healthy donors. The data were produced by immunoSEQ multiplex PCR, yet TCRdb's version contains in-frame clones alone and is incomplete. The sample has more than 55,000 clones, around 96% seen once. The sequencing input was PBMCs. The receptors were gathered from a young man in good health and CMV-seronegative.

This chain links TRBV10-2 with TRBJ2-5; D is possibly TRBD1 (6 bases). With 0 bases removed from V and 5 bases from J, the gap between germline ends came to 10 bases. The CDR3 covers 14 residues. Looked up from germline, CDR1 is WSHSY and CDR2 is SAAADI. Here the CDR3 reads CASSESQGWETQYF. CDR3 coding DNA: TGCGCCAGCAGTGAGTCGCAGGGGTGGGAGACCCAGTACTTC.

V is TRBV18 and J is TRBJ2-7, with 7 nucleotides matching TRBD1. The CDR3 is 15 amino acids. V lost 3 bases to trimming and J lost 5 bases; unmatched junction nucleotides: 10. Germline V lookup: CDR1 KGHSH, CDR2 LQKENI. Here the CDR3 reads CASSPTNGQVNEQYF. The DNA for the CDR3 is TGTGCCAGCTCACCGACAAATGGACAGGTCAACGAGCAGTACTTC.

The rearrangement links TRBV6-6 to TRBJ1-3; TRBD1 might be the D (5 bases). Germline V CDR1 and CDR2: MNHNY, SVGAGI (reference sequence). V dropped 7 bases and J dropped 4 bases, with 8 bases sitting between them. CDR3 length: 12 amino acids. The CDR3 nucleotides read TGTGCCAGCACAGGGCAAGGAAACACCATATATTTT. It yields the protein CASTGQGNTIYF.

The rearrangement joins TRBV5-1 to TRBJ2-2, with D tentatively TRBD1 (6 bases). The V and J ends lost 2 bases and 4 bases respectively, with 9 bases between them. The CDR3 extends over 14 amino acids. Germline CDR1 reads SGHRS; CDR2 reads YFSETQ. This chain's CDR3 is CASSFTGSTGELFF. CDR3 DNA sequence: TGCGCCAGCAGCTTTACAGGGTCCACCGGGGAGCTGTTTTTT.

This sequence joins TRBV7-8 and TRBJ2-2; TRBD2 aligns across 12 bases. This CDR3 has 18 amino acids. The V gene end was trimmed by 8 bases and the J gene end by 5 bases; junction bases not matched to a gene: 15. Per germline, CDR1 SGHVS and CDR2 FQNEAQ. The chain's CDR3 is CASYKGRLAGGRTGELFF. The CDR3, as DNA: TGTGCCAGCTACAAAGGGCGGCTAGCGGGAGGGCGGACCGGGGAGCTGTTTTTT. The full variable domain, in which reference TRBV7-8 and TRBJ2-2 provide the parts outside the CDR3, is GAGVSQSPRYKVAKRGQDVALRCDPISGHVSLFWYQQALGQGPEFLTYFQNEAQLDKSGLPSDRFFAERPEGSVSTLKIQRTQQEDSAVYLCASYKGRLAGGRTGELFFGEGSRLTVL.

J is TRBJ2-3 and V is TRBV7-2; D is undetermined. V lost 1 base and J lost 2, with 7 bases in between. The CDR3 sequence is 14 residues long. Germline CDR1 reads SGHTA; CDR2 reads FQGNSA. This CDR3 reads CASSLDSNTDTQYF. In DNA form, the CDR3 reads TGTGCCAGCAGCTTAGACAGTAACACAGATACGCAGTATTTT.

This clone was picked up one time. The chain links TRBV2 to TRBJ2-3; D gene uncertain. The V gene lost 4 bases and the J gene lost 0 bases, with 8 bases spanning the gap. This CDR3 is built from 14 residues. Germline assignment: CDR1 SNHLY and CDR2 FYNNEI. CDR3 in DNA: TGTGCCAGCAGTGGGGCTCGGAGCACAGATACGCAGTATTTT. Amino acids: CASSGARSTDTQYF. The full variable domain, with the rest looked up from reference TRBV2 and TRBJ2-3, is EPEVTQTPSHQVTQMGQEVILRCVPISNHLYFYWYRQILGQKVEFLVSFYNNEISEKSEIFDDQFSVERPDGSNFTLKIRSTKLEDSAMYFCASSGARSTDTQYFGPGTRLTVL.

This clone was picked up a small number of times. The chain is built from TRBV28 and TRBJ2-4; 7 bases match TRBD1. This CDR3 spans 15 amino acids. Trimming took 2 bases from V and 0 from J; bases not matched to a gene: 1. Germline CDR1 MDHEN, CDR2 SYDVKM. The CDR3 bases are TGTGCCAGCAGTTTAGGACAGGTAGCCAAAAACATTCAGTACTTC. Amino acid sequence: CASSLGQVAKNIQYF.

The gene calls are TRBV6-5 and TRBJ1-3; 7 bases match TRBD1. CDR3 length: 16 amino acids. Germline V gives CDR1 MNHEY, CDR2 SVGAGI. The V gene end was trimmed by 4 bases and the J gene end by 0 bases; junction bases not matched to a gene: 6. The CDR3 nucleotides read TGTGCCAGCAGTTCCCACAGGGGATACTCTGGAAACACCATATATTTT. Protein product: CASSSHRGYSGNTIYF.

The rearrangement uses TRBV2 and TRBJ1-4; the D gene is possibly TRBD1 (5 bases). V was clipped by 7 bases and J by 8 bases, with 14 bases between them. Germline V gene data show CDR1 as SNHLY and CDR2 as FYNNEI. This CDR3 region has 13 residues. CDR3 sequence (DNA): TGTGCCAGCAAGATCCTCTGGGGCGAAAAACTGTTTTTT. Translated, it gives CASKILWGEKLFF. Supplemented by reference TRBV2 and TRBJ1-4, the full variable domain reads EPEVTQTPSHQVTQMGQEVILRCVPISNHLYFYWYRQILGQKVEFLVSFYNNEISEKSEIFDDQFSVERPDGSNFTLKIRSTKLEDSAMYFCASKILWGEKLFFGSGTQLSVL.

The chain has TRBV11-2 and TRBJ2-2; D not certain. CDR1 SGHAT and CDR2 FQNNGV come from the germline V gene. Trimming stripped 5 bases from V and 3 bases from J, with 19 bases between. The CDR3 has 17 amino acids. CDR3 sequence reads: CASSLGPPGVDTGELFF. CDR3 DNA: TGTGCCAGCAGCCTAGGGCCTCCAGGCGTGGACACCGGGGAGCTGTTTTTT.

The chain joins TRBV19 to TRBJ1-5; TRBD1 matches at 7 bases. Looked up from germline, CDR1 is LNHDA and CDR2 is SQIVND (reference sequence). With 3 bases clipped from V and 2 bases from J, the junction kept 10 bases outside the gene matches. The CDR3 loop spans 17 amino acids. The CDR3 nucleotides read TGTGCCAGTAGTATTGGCAGGGGGACGAAGGGCAATCAGCCCCAGCATTTT. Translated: CASSIGRGTKGNQPQHF.

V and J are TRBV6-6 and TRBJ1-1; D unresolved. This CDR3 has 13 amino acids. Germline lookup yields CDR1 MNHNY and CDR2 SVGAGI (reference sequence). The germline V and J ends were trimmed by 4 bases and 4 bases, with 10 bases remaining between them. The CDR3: CASSLPGVTEAFF. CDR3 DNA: TGTGCCAGCAGTTTGCCCGGGGTCACTGAAGCTTTCTTT.

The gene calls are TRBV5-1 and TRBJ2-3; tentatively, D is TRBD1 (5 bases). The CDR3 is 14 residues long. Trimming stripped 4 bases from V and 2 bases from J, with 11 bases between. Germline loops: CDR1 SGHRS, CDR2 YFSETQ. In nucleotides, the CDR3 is TGCGCCAGCAGCCCCGACAGTTTCACAGATACGCAGTATTTT. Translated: CASSPDSFTDTQYF.

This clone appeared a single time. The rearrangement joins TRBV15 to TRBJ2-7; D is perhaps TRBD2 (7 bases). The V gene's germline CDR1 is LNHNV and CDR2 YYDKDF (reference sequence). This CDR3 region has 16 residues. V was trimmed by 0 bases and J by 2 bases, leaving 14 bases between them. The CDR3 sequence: CATSRDKGGLAYEQYF. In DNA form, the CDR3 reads TGTGCCACCAGCAGAGATAAGGGGGGGCTAGCCTACGAGCAGTACTTC.

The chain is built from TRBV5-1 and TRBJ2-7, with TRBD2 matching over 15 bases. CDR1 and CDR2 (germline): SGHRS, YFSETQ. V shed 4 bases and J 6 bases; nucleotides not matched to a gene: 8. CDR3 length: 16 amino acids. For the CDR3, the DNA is TGCGCCAGCAGCCCGGGACTAGCGGGAGGTAGCTCCGAGCAGTACTTC. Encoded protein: CASSPGLAGGSSEQYF. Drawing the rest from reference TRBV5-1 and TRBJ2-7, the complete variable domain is KAGVTQTPRYLIKTRGQQVTLSCSPISGHRSVSWYQQTPGQGLQFLFEYFSETQRNKGNFPGRFSGRQFSNSRSEMNVSTLELGDSALYLCASSPGLAGGSSEQYFGPGTRLTVT.

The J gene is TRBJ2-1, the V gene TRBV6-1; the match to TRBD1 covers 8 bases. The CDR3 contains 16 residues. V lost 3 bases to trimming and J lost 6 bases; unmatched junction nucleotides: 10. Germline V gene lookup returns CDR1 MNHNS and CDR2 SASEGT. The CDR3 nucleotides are TGTGCCAGCAGTGACACCGACAGGGGCCCCTTCAATGAGCAGTTCTTC. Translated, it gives CASSDTDRGPFNEQFF.

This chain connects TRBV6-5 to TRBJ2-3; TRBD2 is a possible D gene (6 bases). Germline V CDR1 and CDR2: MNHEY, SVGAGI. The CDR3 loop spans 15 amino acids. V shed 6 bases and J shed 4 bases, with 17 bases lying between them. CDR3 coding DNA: TGTGCCAGCAGCACACGGGGGAGTAGTGCAGATACGCAGTATTTT. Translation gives CASSTRGSSADTQYF.

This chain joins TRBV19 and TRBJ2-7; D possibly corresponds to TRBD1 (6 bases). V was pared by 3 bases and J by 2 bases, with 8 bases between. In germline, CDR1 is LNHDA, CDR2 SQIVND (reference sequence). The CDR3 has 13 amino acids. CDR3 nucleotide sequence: TGTGCCAGTAGTATGGACAGTACCTACGAGCAGTACTTC. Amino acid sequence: CASSMDSTYEQYF.

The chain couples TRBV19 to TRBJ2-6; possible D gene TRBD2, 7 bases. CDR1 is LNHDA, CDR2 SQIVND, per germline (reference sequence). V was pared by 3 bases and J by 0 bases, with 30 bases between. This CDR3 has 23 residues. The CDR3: CASSIGIGPNRGAATSGANVLTF. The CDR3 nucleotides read TGTGCCAGTAGTATTGGTATTGGACCCAACCGGGGGGCAGCCACCTCTGGGGCCAACGTCCTGACTTTC. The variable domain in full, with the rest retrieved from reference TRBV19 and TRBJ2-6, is DGGITQSPKYLFRKEGQNVTLSCEQNLNHDAMYWYRQDPGQGLRLIYYSQIVNDFQKGDIAEGYSVSREKKESFPLTVTSAQKNPTAFYLCASSIGIGPNRGAATSGANVLTFGAGSRLTVL.

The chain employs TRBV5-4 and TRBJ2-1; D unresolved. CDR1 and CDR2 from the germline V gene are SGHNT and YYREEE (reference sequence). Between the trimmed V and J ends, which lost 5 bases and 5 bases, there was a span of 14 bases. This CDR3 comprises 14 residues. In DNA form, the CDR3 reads TGTGCCAGCAGGCTTAGTGGGCACAACAATGAGCAGTTCTTC. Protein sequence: CASRLSGHNNEQFF.

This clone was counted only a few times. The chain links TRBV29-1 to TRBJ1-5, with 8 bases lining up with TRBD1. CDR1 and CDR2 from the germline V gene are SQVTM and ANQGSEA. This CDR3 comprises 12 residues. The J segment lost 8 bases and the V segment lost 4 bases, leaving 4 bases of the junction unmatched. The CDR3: CSVGQGQEPQHF. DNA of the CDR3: TGCAGCGTTGGACAGGGGCAAGAGCCCCAGCATTTT.

The CDR3 DNA reads TGTGCCAGCAGCTTAGATGTTGGAGGGAGCGGTGAAGCTTTCTTT. Translated: CASSLDVGGSGEAFF. The chain carries TRBV11-2 and TRBJ1-1; D not certain. Trimming stripped 0 bases from V and 7 bases from J, with 15 bases between. The germline CDR1 and CDR2 sequences are SGHAT and FQNNGV. The CDR3 is 15 residues long.

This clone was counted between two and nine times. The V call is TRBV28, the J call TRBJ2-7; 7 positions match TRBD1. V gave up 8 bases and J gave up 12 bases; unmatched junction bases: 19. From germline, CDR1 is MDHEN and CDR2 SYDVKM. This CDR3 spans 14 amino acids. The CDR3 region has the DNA TGTGCCAGCGCGTCCGGGACAGCAAAAGTTCATGGGTACTTC. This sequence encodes CASASGTAKVHGYF.

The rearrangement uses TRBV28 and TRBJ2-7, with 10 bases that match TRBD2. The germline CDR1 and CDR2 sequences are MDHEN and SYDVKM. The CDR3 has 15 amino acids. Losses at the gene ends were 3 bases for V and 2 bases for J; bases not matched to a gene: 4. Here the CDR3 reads CASSLGLAGAYEQYF. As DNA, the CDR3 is TGTGCCAGCAGTTTGGGGCTAGCGGGAGCCTACGAGCAGTACTTC.

In DNA, the CDR3 is TGTGCCAGTAGTACCACAGGGGAAGAAGGCTACACCTTC. Protein: CASSTTGEEGYTF. The chain joins TRBV19 to TRBJ1-2, with 7 bases lining up with TRBD1. CDR3 length: 13 residues. After removal of 4 bases from V and 8 bases from J, the junction contained 7 bases not matched to a gene. Germline CDR1 LNHDA, CDR2 SQIVND (reference sequence).

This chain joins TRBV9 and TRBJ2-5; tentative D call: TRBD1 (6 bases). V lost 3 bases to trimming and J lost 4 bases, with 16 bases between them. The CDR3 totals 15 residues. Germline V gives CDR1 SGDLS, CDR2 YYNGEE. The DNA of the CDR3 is TGTGCCAGCAGCGCTGAGGGGAGAGGGGGAGAGACCCAGTACTTC. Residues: CASSAEGRGGETQYF. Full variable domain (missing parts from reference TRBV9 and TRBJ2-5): DSGVTQTPKHLITATGQRVTLRCSPRSGDLSVYWYQQSLDQGLQFLIQYYNGEERAKGNILERFSAQQFPDLHSELNLSSLELGDSALYFCASSAEGRGGETQYFGPGTRLLVL.